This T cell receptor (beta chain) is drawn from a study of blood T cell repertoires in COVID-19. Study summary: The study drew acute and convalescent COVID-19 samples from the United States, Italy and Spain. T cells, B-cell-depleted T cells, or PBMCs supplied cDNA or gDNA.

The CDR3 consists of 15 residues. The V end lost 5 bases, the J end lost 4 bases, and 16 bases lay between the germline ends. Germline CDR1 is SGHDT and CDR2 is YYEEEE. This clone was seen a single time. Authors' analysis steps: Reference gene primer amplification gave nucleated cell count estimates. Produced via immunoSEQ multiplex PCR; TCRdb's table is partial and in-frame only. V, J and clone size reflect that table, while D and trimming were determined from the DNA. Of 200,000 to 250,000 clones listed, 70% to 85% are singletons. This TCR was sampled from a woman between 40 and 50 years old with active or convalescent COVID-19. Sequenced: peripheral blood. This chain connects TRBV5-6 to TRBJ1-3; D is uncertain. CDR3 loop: CASRATIPRGNTIYF. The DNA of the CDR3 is TGTGCCAGCAGAGCGACGATCCCACGGGGAAACACCATATATTTT.